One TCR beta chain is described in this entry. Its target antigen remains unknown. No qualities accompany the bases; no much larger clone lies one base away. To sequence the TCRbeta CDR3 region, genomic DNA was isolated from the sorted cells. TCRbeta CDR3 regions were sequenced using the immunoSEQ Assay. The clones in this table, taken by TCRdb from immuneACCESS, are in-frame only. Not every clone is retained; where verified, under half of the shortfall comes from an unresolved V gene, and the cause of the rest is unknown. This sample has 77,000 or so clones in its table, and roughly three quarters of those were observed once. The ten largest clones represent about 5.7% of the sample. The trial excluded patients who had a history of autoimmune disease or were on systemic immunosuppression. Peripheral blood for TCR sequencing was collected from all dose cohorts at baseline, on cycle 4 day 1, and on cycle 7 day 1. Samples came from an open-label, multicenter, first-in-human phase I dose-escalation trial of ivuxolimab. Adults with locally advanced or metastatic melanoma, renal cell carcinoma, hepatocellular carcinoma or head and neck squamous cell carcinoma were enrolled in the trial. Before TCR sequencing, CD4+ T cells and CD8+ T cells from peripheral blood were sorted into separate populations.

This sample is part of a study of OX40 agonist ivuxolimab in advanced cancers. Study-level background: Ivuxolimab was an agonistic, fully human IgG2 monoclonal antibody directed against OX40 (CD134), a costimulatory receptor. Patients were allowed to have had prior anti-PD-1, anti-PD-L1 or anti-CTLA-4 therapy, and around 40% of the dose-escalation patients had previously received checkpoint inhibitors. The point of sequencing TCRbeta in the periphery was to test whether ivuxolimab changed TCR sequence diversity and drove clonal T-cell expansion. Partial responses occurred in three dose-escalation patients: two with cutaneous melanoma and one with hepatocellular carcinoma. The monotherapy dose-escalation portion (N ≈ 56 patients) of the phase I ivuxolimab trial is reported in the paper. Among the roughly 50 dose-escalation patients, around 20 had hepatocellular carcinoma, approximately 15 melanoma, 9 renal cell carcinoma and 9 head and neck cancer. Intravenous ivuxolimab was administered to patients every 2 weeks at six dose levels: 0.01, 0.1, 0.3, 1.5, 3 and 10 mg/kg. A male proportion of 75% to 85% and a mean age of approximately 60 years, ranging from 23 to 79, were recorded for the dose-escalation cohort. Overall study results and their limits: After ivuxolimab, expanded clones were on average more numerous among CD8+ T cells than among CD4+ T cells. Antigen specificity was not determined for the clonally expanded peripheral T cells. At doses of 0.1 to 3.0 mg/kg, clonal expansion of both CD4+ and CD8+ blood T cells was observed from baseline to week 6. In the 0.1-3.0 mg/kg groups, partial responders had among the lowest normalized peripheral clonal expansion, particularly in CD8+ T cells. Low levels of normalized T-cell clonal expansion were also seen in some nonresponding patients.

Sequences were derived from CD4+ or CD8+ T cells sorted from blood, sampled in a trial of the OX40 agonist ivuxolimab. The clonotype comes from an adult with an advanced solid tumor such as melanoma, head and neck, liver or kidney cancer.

The CDR3 here reads CASSYIRGAQEQYF. The nucleotide sequence is given as TGTGCCAGCAGTTACATCCGGGGAGCGCAAGAGCAGTACTTC. The receptor chain draws on TRBV6-5 and TRBJ2-7, with a weak D call of TRBD2 (5 bases match). The germline V gene encodes CDR1 MNHEY and CDR2 SVGAGI. From cysteine to phenylalanine, the CDR3 is 14 amino acids long. Only the CDR3 portion is preserved as DNA: 42 bases, with reading frame beginning at the first base. V and J are truncated by 2 bases and 7 bases respectively, leaving an intervening sequence of 15 bases.